A single sample is the source of the 30 T cell receptor beta chains below, sequenced in a study of blood T cell repertoires in COVID-19. Measured with immunoSEQ multiplex PCR; TCRdb has only the in-frame clones, and not every one. This table has around 100,000 clones, 87% appearing once. Sequencing input: peripheral blood. These receptors were taken from a woman older than 75 with acute or convalescent COVID-19.

This clone was observed a handful of times. The J gene is TRBJ1-2, the V gene TRBV9, with 12 bases identical to TRBD1. CDR3 length equals 15 residues. J was trimmed by 7 bases and V by 0 bases; bases with no gene match: 4. Germline V gives CDR1 SGDLS, CDR2 YYNGEE. The CDR3 sequence: CASSVAGQGAGGYTF. DNA of the CDR3: TGTGCCAGCAGCGTAGCGGGACAGGGGGCAGGTGGCTACACCTTC.

This chain connects TRBV5-6 to TRBJ2-7, with D tentatively TRBD1 (5 bases). Per germline, CDR1 SGHDT and CDR2 YYEEEE. The ends were cut back, 0 bases at V and 5 bases at J, with 6 bases in the middle. The CDR3 runs 12 residues. The CDR3, as DNA: TGTGCCAGCAGCTTGGGGGGCCACGAGCAGTACTTC. Its protein is CASSLGGHEQYF.

This clone was detected only a few times. Here the CDR3 reads CASSPRGGARGSGEQFF. Written as DNA, the CDR3 is TGTGCTAGCTCCCCTCGGGGGGGCGCCCGAGGCTCAGGGGAGCAGTTCTTC. The chain employs TRBV12-5 and TRBJ2-1; 8 positions match TRBD2. CDR1 is LGHNT and CDR2 is FRNRAP in the germline V gene. V trimming: 9 bases; J trimming: 10 bases; junction bases outside the gene matches: 23. The CDR3 length is 17 residues.

Comment on this clone: Other DNA sequences of this sample code for an identical CDR3. The chain is built from TRBV20-1 and TRBJ1-1; no clear D. Between the trimmed V and J ends, which lost 1 base and 7 bases, there was a span of 4 bases. The germline CDR1 and CDR2 sequences are DFQATT and SNEGSKA (reference sequence). The CDR3 runs to 10 residues. Here the CDR3 DNA reads TGCAGTGCTAGAGTGAGTGAAGCTTTCTTT. Protein: CSARVSEAFF.

J is TRBJ1-1 and V is TRBV9; D perhaps matches TRBD1 (5 bases). Trimming took off 4 bases at V and 1 base at J, with 17 bases between the two ends. The CDR3 runs to 16 residues. Per germline, CDR1 SGDLS and CDR2 YYNGEE. As DNA, the CDR3 is TGTGCCAGCAGCCTACGCCTTGGGGGAGGGAACACTGAAGCTTTCTTT. Translating gives CASSLRLGGGNTEAFF.

V usage is TRBV19 and J usage is TRBJ2-1, with D tentatively TRBD2 (6 bases). Trimming left V 4 bases short and J 6 bases short, with 10 bases between. This CDR3 is 13 amino acids long. Germline CDR1 reads LNHDA; CDR2 reads SQIVND (reference sequence). CDR3 in DNA: TGTGCCAGTAGTAGGACTATTAGCAATGAGCAGTTCTTC. This sequence encodes CASSRTISNEQFF.

The gene calls are TRBV7-2 and TRBJ2-1; 9 bases match TRBD2. With 4 bases clipped from V and 8 bases from J, the junction kept 6 bases outside the gene matches. The CDR3 has 14 residues. Germline V gene data show CDR1 as SGHTA and CDR2 as FQGNSA. The CDR3 nucleotides read TGTGCCAGCAGCTATAGCGGGGGTAGCGATGAGCAGTTCTTC. It is translated as CASSYSGGSDEQFF. Full variable domain (missing parts from reference TRBV7-2 and TRBJ2-1): GAGVSQSPSNKVTEKGKDVELRCDPISGHTALYWYRQSLGQGLEFLIYFQGNSAPDKSGLPSDRFSAERTGGSVSTLTIQRTQQEDSAVYLCASSYSGGSDEQFFGPGTRLTVL.

J is TRBJ1-2 and V is TRBV12-3 or TRBV12-4; possible D gene TRBD1, 5 bases. The CDR3 has 13 residues. V was trimmed by 6 bases and J by 7 bases, leaving 15 bases between them. In DNA, the CDR3 is TGTGCCAGCAGCTCCGACGGACAATCTGGCTACACCTTC. It specifies CASSSDGQSGYTF.

V and J are TRBV3-1 (or the pseudogene TRBV3-2) and TRBJ2-2; D not certain. CDR3 size: 13 residues. V lost 2 bases, J lost 6 bases, and 7 bases lay in between. Germline assignment: CDR1 LGHDT and CDR2 YNNKEL (reference sequence). In DNA form, the CDR3 reads TGTGCCAGCAGCCAAAATGGGCCCGGGGAGCTGTTTTTT. It translates to CASSQNGPGELFF.

The CDR3 sequence: CASSMAGWAGRGNTEAFF. In DNA, the CDR3 is TGTGCCAGTAGTATGGCCGGGTGGGCAGGAAGGGGAAACACTGAAGCTTTCTTT. The chain recombines TRBV19 with TRBJ1-1; possible D gene TRBD1, 5 bases. Germline assignment: CDR1 LNHDA and CDR2 SQIVND (reference sequence). This CDR3 is 18 amino acids long. V was cut by 3 bases and J by 2 bases, with 22 bases left in between.

The J gene is TRBJ1-1, the V gene TRBV6-2 or TRBV6-3; D not certain. Germline CDR1 and CDR2: MNHEY and SVGEGT. The germline V and J ends were trimmed by 2 bases and 5 bases, with 15 bases remaining between them. This CDR3 contains 15 residues. The CDR3, as DNA: TGTGCCAGCAGTTACGGCTTGAGGGTTGAGACTGAAGCTTTCTTT. Translating it yields CASSYGLRVETEAFF.

The chain recombines TRBV6-6 with TRBJ2-7, with D maybe TRBD2 (7 bases). V shed 8 bases and J shed 3 bases, with 20 bases lying between them. The CDR3 consists of 15 residues. Germline-derived CDR1 and CDR2 are MNHNY and SVGAGI (reference sequence). CDR3 coding DNA: TGTGCCAGCGGGGGGGCTCGGAAGGTATTCTACGAGCAGTACTTC. Amino acid sequence: CASGGARKVFYEQYF.

The table lists this clone with a few counts. This chain links TRBV18 with TRBJ2-1; 14 bases match TRBD2. The CDR3 spans 19 residues. Germline trimming cut 2 bases from V and 8 bases from J; bases unmatched to any gene: 14. CDR1 is KGHSH, CDR2 LQKENI, per germline. The CDR3 reads CASSPLGETSGRGIDEQFF. CDR3 DNA: TGTGCCAGCTCACCATTGGGCGAGACTAGCGGGAGGGGGATCGATGAGCAGTTCTTC.

The DNA for the CDR3 is TGTGCCAGTAGTACCGGGGGGGGTAACACTGAAGCTTTCTTT. It codes for CASSTGGGNTEAFF. The chain links TRBV19 to TRBJ1-1, with D possibly matching TRBD1 (5 bases). The CDR3 has 14 amino acids. CDR1 and CDR2 (germline): LNHDA, SQIVND (reference sequence). The V end lost 4 bases, the J end lost 2 bases, and 11 bases lay between the germline ends.

This chain joins TRBV19 and TRBJ1-1, with D uncertain. The CDR3 spans 16 residues. The V end was cut by 4 bases, the J end by 1 base, with 16 bases between. CDR1 LNHDA and CDR2 SQIVND come from the germline V gene (reference sequence). The CDR3, as DNA: TGTGCCAGTAGTAGAGGGATCGAGAAACCGAACACTGAAGCTTTCTTT. Amino acids: CASSRGIEKPNTEAFF.

This chain joins TRBV6-6 and TRBJ1-5; D may be TRBD1 (5 bases). CDR1 and CDR2 from the germline V gene are MNHNY and SVGAGI (reference sequence). The CDR3 has 14 amino acids. Trimming cost V 7 bases and J 4 bases, with 14 bases left between them. CDR3 DNA sequence: TGTGCCAGCACTAATCAGGGCGGAAATCAGCCCCAGCATTTT. Amino acids: CASTNQGGNQPQHF.

The chain uses TRBV6-2 or TRBV6-3 and TRBJ1-5; the match to TRBD1 covers 8 bases. CDR1 is MNHEY and CDR2 is SVGEGT in the germline V gene. V trimming: 0 bases; J trimming: 6 bases; junction bases outside the gene matches: 4. The CDR3 length is 15 residues. CDR3 residues: CASSYSKDRGQPQHF. In nucleotides, the CDR3 is TGTGCCAGCAGTTACTCGAAAGACAGGGGTCAGCCCCAGCATTTT.

V gene TRBV7-2 combines with J gene TRBJ2-2, with TRBD1 as a possible D gene (5 bases). Germline V gene sequence: CDR1 SGHTA, CDR2 FQGNSA. The V gene lost 4 bases and the J gene lost 1 base, with 19 bases spanning the gap. This CDR3 region has 18 residues. CDR3 DNA: TGTGCCAGCAGCTCCTCGTTTATAGGGGTAGGGAACACCGGGGAGCTGTTTTTT. Amino acid sequence: CASSSSFIGVGNTGELFF.

The genes are TRBV2 and TRBJ2-1; 8 positions agree with TRBD1. Germline CDR1 is SNHLY and CDR2 is FYNNEI. With V trimmed by 4 bases and J by 9 bases, 8 bases remained unmatched. This CDR3 has 14 residues. The CDR3 nucleotides read TGTGCCAGCAGTGTAGGACAGGGCGGTGGTGAGCAGTTCTTC. Its translation is CASSVGQGGGEQFF.

The V and J genes are TRBV4-1 and TRBJ2-3; 9 nucleotides line up with TRBD2. CDR3 length: 15 amino acids. The germline V gene encodes CDR1 MGHRA and CDR2 YSYEKL. After removal of 4 bases from V and 1 base from J, the junction contained 3 bases not matched to a gene. This CDR3 reads CASSPRTSGTDTQYF. The CDR3 DNA reads as TGCGCCAGCAGCCCCCGGACTAGCGGCACAGATACGCAGTATTTT.

This chain joins TRBV5-1 and TRBJ1-1, with 8 bases matching TRBD1. V lost 4 bases, J lost 4 bases, and 6 bases stayed unmatched. CDR3 length: 14 residues. Per the germline V gene, CDR1 is SGHRS and CDR2 is YFSETQ. The CDR3 loop is CASSIQGEVTEAFF. The CDR3 DNA is TGCGCCAGCAGCATACAGGGGGAAGTCACTGAAGCTTTCTTT.

CDR3 protein: CASSFLGNRETQYF. CDR3 nucleotides: TGTGCCAGCAGCTTTCTAGGAAACCGAGAGACCCAGTACTTC. V is TRBV7-2 and J is TRBJ2-5, with D unclear. The ends were cut back, 3 bases at V and 4 bases at J, with 12 bases in the middle. This CDR3 comprises 14 residues. Germline values: CDR1 SGHTA, CDR2 FQGNSA.

The chain links TRBV7-8 to TRBJ2-7, with D tentatively TRBD2 (5 bases). CDR3 length: 14 residues. Trimming took 0 bases from V and 2 from J, leaving 8 bases between them. Germline CDR1 and CDR2: SGHVS and FQNEAQ. The CDR3 DNA follows: TGTGCCAGCAGCTTAGCTAGCGCTCCCTACGAGCAGTACTTC. This sequence encodes CASSLASAPYEQYF. Supplemented by reference TRBV7-8 and TRBJ2-7, the full variable domain reads GAGVSQSPRYKVAKRGQDVALRCDPISGHVSLFWYQQALGQGPEFLTYFQNEAQLDKSGLPSDRFFAERPEGSVSTLKIQRTQQEDSAVYLCASSLASAPYEQYFGPGTRLTVT.

The table lists this clone with a count of one. The CDR3, as DNA: TGTGCCAGCAACCCCGGTAGCCCGGGGAAGGAGTTCTTC. Translation: CASNPGSPGKEFF. The gene calls are TRBV6-5 and TRBJ2-1; TRBD2 might be the D (5 bases). Between the trimmed V and J ends, which lost 7 bases and 14 bases, there was a span of 21 bases. The CDR3 totals 13 residues. Germline lookup yields CDR1 MNHEY and CDR2 SVGAGI.

This clone has just one count. This sequence joins TRBV7-6 and TRBJ1-1, with D perhaps matching TRBD1 (5 bases). CDR1 SGHVS and CDR2 FNYEAQ come from the germline V gene. V lost 3 bases and J 1 base, leaving 12 bases between the germline ends. The CDR3 is 15 residues long. This chain's CDR3 is CASSFIGGTNTEAFF. In nucleotides, the CDR3 is TGTGCCAGCAGCTTTATCGGGGGGACGAACACTGAAGCTTTCTTT.

The rearrangement uses TRBV25-1 and TRBJ1-1; TRBD1 might be the D (5 bases). Trimming left V 7 bases short and J 1 base short, with 10 bases between. This CDR3 is 13 amino acids long. Germline CDR1 reads MGHDK; CDR2 reads SYGVNS. The CDR3 DNA reads as TGTGCCAGCATGGGGGGTTGGAACACTGAAGCTTTCTTT. Translating it yields CASMGGWNTEAFF.

In its sample, this clone was seen once. The CDR3 loop reads CASSDRGNEQFF. CDR3 bases: TGTGCCAGCAGTGACAGGGGCAATGAGCAGTTCTTC. The chain links TRBV6-4 to TRBJ2-1; weak D call: TRBD1 (5 bases). Germline V gene sequence: CDR1 MRHNA, CDR2 SNTAGT. V was cut by 2 bases and J by 6 bases, with 5 bases left in between. This CDR3 is 12 amino acids long.

The rearrangement links TRBV7-2 to TRBJ2-1, with 8 bases identical to TRBD2. Trimming cost V 6 bases and J 2 bases; bases outside gene matches: 0. The CDR3 length is 13 residues. Germline CDR1 reads SGHTA; CDR2 reads FQGNSA. CDR3 in DNA: TGTGCCAGCAGGACTAGCGCCTACAATGAGCAGTTCTTC. Its translation is CASRTSAYNEQFF.

This chain connects TRBV28 to TRBJ2-5; D might be TRBD1 (6 bases). V shed 10 bases and J shed 4 bases, with 19 bases lying between them. Germline V gene lookup returns CDR1 MDHEN and CDR2 SYDVKM. This CDR3 spans 14 amino acids. The DNA of the CDR3 is TGTGCCACCAGCTTTTCTTCAGGGGTAGAGACCCAGTACTTC. Translating it yields CATSFSSGVETQYF.

This chain links TRBV19 with TRBJ2-2, with TRBD1 identical over 8 bases. CDR1 and CDR2 (germline): LNHDA, SQIVND (reference sequence). V lost 5 bases and J lost 3; bases outside the gene matches: 8. The CDR3 loop spans 16 amino acids. CDR3 DNA: TGTGCCAGTAGTTTGCGCTCAGGGGGCGACACCGGGGAGCTGTTTTTT. Translation: CASSLRSGGDTGELFF.